This T cell receptor (beta chain) is drawn from a study of graft-versus-host responses after intestinal transplantation. Overall study findings and caveats: Early post-transplant HvG declines were associated with peak circulating GvH clone levels. Among recipient marrow samples, GvH clones were found; some appeared first in ileum or blood.

As for this clone: Its antigen is undetermined.

Here immunoSEQ multiplex PCR was the method, and the copy in TCRdb shows in-frame clones only, minus some. Of approximately 63,000 clones in the sample, around 93% were seen once. The CDR3 has 15 residues. CDR1 is SGHKS, CDR2 YYEKEE, per germline (reference sequence). Germline trimming cut 4 bases from V and 2 bases from J; bases unmatched to any gene: 3. This chain links TRBV5-5 with TRBJ1-5, with 10 nucleotides matching TRBD1. The sample in question was unstimulated CD4+ T cells sorted from spleen or lymph node cells, obtained before transplant. The sequence derives from a human donor who was the organ donor for an intestinal transplant. CDR3 in amino acids: CASSTGTGGNQPQHF. CDR3 DNA: TGTGCCAGCAGCACCGGGACAGGGGGCAATCAGCCCCAGCATTTT.